Included here is one TCR beta chain sequence, with context. These data belong to a study of blood T cell repertoires in COVID-19. Study details: Samples taken during acute and convalescent COVID-19 were collected in the United States, Italy and Spain. The cDNA or gDNA used as material had been derived from T cells, B-cell-depleted T cells, or PBMCs.

In the authors' methods: Reference gene primer amplification gave estimated nucleated cell counts. Sequencing used immunoSEQ multiplex PCR; TCRdb keeps in-frame clones, though not all of them. The V and J calls and clone size were taken over from that table, and D and trimming were inferred from the DNA. This table holds about 200,000 clones, about 76% found once. Patients at the Seattle site were enrolled during active infection and followed longitudinally. The germline V gene has CDR1 MNHEY and CDR2 SVGEGT. This CDR3 has 18 residues. V gave up 0 bases and J gave up 4 bases, with 19 bases separating them.

Material for sequencing was peripheral blood. V and J are TRBV6-2 or TRBV6-3 and TRBJ2-1; D may be TRBD2 (6 bases). The sequence derives from a woman aged 40-49 years with COVID-19, enrolled during active disease. The chain's CDR3 is CASSYSRFIADPYNEQFF. The CDR3 nucleotides read TGTGCCAGCAGTTACTCGAGGTTTATAGCGGACCCTTACAATGAGCAGTTCTTC.